This TCR beta chain was obtained from a study of blood T cell repertoires in COVID-19. On the study more broadly: From the United States, Italy and Spain came samples of acute and convalescent COVID-19.

Study processing details: Nucleated cell number was recorded as an estimate derived from reference gene primer amplification. Data came from immunoSEQ multiplex PCR; TCRdb stores just in-frame clones and leaves some out. Clonal size and the V and J genes are those of that table, whereas D and trimming came from the DNA. The sample consists of fewer than 350,000 clones, 70% to 90% of them appearing once. Participant age was roughly 18 to 89 years, and participants resided in about 25 US areas. All recovered Cohort 3 donors got two negative PCRs, got clearance, or saw symptom resolution. Germline V gene lookup returns CDR1 SGDLS and CDR2 YYNGEE. V gave up 0 bases and J gave up 5 bases, with 16 bases separating them. The CDR3 runs to 16 residues.

This chain joins TRBV9 and TRBJ2-3, with D maybe TRBD1 (6 bases). The specimen was PBMCs or T cells enriched from blood (not recorded which). This TCR was recovered from a man younger than 45 who had recovered from COVID-19. Here the CDR3 reads CASSVESGQLIDTQYF. CDR3 coding DNA: TGTGCCAGCAGCGTAGAATCCGGACAGCTGATAGATACGCAGTATTTT.